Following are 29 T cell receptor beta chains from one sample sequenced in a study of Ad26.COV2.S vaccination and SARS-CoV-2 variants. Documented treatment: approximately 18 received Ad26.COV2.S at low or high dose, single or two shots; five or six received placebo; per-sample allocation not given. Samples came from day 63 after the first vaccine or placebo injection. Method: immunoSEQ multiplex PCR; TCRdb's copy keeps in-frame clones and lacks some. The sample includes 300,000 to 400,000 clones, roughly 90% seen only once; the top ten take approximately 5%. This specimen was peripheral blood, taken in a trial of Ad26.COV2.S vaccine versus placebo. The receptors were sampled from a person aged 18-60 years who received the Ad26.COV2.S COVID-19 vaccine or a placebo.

The CDR3 DNA reads as TGTGCCAGCAGCCAGGGGACAGGGACAAGGGCTTTCTTT. Translating gives CASSQGTGTRAFF. The gene calls are TRBV7-8 and TRBJ1-1; 9 nucleotides line up with TRBD1. The CDR3 loop spans 13 amino acids. In germline, CDR1 is SGHVS, CDR2 FQNEAQ. V gave up 5 bases and J gave up 11 bases; unmatched junction bases: 9.

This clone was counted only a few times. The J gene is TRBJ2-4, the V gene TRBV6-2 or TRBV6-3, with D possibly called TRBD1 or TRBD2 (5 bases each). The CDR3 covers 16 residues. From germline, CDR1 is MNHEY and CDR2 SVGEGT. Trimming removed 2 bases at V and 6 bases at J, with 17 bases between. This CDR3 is CASSYGPSGPRNIQYF. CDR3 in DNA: TGTGCCAGCAGTTACGGACCATCGGGACCTCGAAACATTCAGTACTTC.

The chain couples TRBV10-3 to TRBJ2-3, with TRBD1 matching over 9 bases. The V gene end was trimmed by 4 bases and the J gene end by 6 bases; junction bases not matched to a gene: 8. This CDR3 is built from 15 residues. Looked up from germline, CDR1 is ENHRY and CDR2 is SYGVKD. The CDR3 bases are TGTGCCATCAGTGTCACAGGGGGCAATCTGGATACGCAGTATTTT. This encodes CAISVTGGNLDTQYF.

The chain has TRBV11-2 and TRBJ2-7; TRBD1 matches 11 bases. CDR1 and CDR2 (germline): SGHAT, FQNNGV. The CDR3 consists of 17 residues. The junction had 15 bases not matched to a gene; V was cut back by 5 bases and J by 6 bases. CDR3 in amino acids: CASSTITPGQGVFEQYF. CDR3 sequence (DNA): TGTGCCAGCAGCACAATCACCCCGGGACAGGGGGTTTTCGAGCAGTACTTC.

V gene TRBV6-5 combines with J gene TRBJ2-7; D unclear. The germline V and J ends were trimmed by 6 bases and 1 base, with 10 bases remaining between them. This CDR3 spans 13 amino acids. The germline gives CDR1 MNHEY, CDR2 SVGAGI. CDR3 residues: CASSLDGSYEQYF. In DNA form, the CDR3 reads TGTGCCAGCAGCCTGGACGGTTCCTACGAGCAGTACTTC.

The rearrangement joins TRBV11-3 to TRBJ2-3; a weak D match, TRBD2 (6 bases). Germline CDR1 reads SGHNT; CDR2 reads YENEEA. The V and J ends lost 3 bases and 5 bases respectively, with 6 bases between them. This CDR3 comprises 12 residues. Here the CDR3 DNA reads TGTGCCAGCAGCTTTAGCGGAGATACGCAGTATTTT. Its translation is CASSFSGDTQYF.

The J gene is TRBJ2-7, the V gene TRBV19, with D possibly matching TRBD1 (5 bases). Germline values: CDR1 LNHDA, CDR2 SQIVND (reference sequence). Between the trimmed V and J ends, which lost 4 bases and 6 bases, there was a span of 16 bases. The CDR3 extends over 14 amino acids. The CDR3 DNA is TGTGCCAGTAGTAATTACAGGAACCAGGGCGAGCAGTACTTC. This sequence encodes CASSNYRNQGEQYF.

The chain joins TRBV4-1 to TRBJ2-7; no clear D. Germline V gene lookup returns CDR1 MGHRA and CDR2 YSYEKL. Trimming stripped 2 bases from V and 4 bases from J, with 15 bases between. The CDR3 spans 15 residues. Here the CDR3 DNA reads TGCGCCAGCAGCCAATCCGACACCGGTAGTTACGAGCAGTACTTC. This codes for CASSQSDTGSYEQYF.

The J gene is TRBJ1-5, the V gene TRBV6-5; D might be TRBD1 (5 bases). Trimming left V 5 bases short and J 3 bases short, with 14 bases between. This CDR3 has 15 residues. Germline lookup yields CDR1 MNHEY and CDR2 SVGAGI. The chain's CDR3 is CASSRVRALNQPQHF. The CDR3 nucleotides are TGTGCCAGCAGTAGGGTCAGGGCCCTCAATCAGCCCCAGCATTTT.

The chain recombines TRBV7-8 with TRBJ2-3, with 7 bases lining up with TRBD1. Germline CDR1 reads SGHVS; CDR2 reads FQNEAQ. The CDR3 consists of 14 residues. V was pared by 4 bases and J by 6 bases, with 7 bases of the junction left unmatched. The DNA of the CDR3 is TGTGCCAGCAGCTGGGGCAGGGGGTCCGATACGCAGTATTTT. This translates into CASSWGRGSDTQYF.

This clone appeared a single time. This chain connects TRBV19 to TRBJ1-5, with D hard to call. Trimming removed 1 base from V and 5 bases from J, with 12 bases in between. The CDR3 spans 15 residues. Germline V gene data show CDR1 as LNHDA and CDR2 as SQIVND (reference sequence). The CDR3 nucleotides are TGTGCCAGTAGTATAGCCCTTCATATGGATCAGCCCCAGCATTTT. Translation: CASSIALHMDQPQHF.

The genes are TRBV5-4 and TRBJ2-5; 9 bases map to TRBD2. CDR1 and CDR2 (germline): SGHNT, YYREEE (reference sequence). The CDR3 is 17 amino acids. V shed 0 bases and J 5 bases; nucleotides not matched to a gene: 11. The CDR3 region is CASSLERREGLGETQYF. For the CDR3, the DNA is TGTGCCAGCAGCTTGGAACGGCGGGAGGGTCTCGGGGAGACCCAGTACTTC.

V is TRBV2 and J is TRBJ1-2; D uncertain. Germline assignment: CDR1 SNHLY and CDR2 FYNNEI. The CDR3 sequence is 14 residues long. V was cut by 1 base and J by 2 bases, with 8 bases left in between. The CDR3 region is CASSEGEGNYGYTF. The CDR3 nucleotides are TGTGCCAGCAGTGAAGGAGAAGGCAACTATGGCTACACCTTC. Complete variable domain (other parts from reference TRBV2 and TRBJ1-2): EPEVTQTPSHQVTQMGQEVILRCVPISNHLYFYWYRQILGQKVEFLVSFYNNEISEKSEIFDDQFSVERPDGSNFTLKIRSTKLEDSAMYFCASSEGEGNYGYTFGSGTRLTVV.

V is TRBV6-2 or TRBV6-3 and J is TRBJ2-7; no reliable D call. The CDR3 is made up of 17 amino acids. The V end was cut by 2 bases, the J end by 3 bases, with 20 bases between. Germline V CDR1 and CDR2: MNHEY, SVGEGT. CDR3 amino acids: CASSYGWKRTPIYEQYF. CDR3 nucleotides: TGTGCCAGCAGTTACGGGTGGAAGAGGACCCCTATCTACGAGCAGTACTTC.

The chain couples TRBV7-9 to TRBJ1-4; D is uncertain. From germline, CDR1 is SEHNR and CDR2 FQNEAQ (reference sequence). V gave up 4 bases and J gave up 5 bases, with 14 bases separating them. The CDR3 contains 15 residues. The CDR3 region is CASSSRGIGNEKLFF. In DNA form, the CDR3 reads TGTGCCAGCAGCTCCCGAGGGATAGGGAATGAAAAACTGTTTTTT.

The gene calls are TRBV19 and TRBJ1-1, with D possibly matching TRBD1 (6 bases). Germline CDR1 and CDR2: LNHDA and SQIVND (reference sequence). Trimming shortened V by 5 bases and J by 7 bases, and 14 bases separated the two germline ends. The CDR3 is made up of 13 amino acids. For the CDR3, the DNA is TGTGCCAGTAGTGGAGGGGGAAAGTATGAAGCTTTCTTT. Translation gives CASSGGGKYEAFF.

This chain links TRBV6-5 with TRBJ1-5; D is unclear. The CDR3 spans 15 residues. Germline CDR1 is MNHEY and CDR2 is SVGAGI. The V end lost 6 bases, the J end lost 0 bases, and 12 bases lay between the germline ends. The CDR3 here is CASRRGRDSNQPQHF. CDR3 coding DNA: TGTGCCAGCAGACGTGGTCGGGATAGCAATCAGCCCCAGCATTTT.

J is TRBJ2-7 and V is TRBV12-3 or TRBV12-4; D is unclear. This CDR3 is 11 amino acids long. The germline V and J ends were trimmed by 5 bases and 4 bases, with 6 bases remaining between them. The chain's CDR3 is CASSHGYEQYF. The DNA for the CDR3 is TGTGCCAGCAGTCACGGATACGAGCAGTACTTC.

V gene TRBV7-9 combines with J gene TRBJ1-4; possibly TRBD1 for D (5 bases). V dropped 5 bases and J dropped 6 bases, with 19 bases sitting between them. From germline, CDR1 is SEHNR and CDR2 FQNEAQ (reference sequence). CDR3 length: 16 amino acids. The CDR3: CASSNRLSREDEKLFF. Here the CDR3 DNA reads TGTGCCAGCAGCAATCGACTGAGCAGGGAGGATGAAAAACTGTTTTTT.

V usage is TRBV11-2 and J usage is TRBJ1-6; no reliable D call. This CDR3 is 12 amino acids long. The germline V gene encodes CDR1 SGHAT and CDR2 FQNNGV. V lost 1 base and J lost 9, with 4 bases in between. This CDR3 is CASSLVGSPLHF. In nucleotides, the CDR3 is TGTGCCAGCAGCTTAGTTGGTTCACCCCTCCACTTT.

The CDR3: CASSSRADWRDDTDTQYF. The CDR3 DNA reads TGTGCCAGCAGTTCACGGGCCGATTGGAGGGACGACACAGATACGCAGTATTTT. The chain is built from TRBV27 and TRBJ2-3, with D maybe TRBD2 (6 bases). Trimming removed 4 bases from V and 2 bases from J, with 22 bases in between. The length of the CDR3 is 18 residues. From germline, CDR1 is MNHEY and CDR2 SMNVEV (reference sequence).

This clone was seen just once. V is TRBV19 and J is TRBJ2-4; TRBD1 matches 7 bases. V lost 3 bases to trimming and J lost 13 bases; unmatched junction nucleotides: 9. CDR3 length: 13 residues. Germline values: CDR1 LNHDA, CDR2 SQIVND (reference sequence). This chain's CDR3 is CASSIVTGASQYF. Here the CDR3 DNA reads TGTGCCAGTAGTATCGTAACAGGGGCTTCCCAGTACTTC.

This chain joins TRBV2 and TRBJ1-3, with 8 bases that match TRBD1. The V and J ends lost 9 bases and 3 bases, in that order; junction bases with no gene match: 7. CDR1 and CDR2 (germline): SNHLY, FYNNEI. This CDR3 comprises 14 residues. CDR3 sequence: CARRRQGLGNTIYF. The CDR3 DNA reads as TGTGCCAGAAGGAGACAGGGGCTTGGAAACACCATATATTTT.

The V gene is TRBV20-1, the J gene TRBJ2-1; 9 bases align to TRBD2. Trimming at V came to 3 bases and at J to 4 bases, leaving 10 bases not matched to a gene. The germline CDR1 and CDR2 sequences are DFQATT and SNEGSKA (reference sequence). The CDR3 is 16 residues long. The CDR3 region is CSASSAGTSRYNEQFF. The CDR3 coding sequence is TGCAGTGCTAGTTCGGCCGGGACTAGCAGATACAATGAGCAGTTCTTC.

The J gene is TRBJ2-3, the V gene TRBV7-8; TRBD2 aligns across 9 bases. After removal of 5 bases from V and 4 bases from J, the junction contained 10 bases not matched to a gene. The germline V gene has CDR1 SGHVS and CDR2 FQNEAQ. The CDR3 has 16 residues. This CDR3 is CASSRVGGRAADTQYF. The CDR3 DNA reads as TGTGCCAGCAGCCGGGTAGGCGGGAGGGCCGCAGATACGCAGTATTTT.

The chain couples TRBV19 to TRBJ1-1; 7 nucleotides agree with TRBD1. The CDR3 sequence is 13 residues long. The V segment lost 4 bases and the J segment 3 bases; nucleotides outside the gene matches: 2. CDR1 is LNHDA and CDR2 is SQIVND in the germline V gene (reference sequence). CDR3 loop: CASSTTGDTEAFF. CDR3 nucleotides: TGTGCCAGTAGTACCACAGGGGACACTGAAGCTTTCTTT.

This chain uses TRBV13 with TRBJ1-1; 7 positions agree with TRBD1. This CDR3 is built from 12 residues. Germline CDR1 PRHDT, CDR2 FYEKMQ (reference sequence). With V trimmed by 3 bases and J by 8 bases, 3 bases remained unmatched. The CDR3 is CASSFGTEEAFF. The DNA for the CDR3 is TGTGCCAGCAGCTTCGGGACAGAAGAAGCTTTCTTT.

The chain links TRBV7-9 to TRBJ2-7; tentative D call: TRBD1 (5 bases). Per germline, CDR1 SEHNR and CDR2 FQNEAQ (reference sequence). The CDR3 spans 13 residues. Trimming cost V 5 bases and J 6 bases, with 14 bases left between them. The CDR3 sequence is CASSPHQTAEQYF. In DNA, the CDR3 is TGTGCCAGCAGCCCACATCAGACAGCCGAGCAGTACTTC.

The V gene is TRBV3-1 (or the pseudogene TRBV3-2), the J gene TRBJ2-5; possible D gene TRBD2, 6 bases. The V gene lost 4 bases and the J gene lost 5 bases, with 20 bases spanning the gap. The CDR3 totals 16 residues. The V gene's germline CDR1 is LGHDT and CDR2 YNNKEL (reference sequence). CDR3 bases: TGTGCCAGCAGCCGTCCGGTGGCGGGGAGTTTCGAGACCCAGTACTTC. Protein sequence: CASSRPVAGSFETQYF.